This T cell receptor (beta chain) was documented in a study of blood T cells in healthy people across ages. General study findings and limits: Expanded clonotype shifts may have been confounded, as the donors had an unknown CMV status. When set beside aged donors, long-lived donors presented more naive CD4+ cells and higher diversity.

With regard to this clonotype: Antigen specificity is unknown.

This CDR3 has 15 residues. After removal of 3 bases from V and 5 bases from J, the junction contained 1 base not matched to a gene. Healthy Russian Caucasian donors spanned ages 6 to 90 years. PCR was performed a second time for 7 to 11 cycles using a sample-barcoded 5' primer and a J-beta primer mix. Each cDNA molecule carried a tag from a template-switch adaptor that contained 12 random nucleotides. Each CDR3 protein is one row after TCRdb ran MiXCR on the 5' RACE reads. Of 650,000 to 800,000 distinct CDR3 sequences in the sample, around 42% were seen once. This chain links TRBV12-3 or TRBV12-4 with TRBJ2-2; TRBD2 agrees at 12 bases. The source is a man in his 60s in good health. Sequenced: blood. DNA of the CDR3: TGTGCCAGCAGTTTGACTAGCGGGGGTACCGGGGAGCTGTTTTTT. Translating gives CASSLTSGGTGELFF.